The 28 T cell receptor beta chains presented below share a single source sample, sequenced in a study of blood T cell repertoires in COVID-19. Sequencing used immunoSEQ multiplex PCR; TCRdb keeps in-frame clones, though not all of them. The sample holds about 140,000 clones, approximately 80% seen once. Source material: peripheral blood. The receptor source for this set is a woman aged 60-75 years with acute or convalescent COVID-19.

This clone has just a few counts. The chain combines TRBV6-5 with TRBJ1-2, with 8 bases that match TRBD1. Trimming at V came to 6 bases and at J to 1 base, leaving 7 bases not matched to a gene. The germline V gene has CDR1 MNHEY and CDR2 SVGAGI. This CDR3 region has 15 residues. The DNA of the CDR3 is TGTGCCAGCAGGAACCCCAGGGGGCGTAACTATGGCTACACCTTC. Amino acids: CASRNPRGRNYGYTF.

V and J are TRBV11-2 and TRBJ2-1; D is undetermined. Germline V CDR1 and CDR2: SGHAT, FQNNGV. The CDR3 sequence is 14 residues long. V was trimmed by 1 base and J by 9 bases, leaving 13 bases between them. CDR3 bases: TGTGCCAGCAGCTTAGGAAGGTTCTCAGGTGAGCAGTTCTTC. The encoded protein is CASSLGRFSGEQFF.

The J gene is TRBJ1-4, the V gene TRBV6-2 or TRBV6-3, with TRBD1 as a possible D gene (6 bases). The CDR3 contains 14 residues. V was shortened by 3 bases and J by 11 bases, with 16 bases between the two germline ends. Per germline, CDR1 MNHEY and CDR2 SVGEGT. In nucleotides, the CDR3 is TGTGCCAGCAGTTATGGGACAATTGAGGCTAAACTGTTTTTT. Translating it yields CASSYGTIEAKLFF.

The V gene is TRBV7-9, the J gene TRBJ2-7; 7 positions agree with TRBD1. This CDR3 comprises 13 residues. Germline values: CDR1 SEHNR, CDR2 FQNEAQ (reference sequence). Losses at the gene ends were 5 bases for V and 2 bases for J; bases not matched to a gene: 3. CDR3 protein: CASSRDSPYEQYF. CDR3 nucleotides: TGTGCCAGCAGCCGGGACAGTCCCTACGAGCAGTACTTC.

The CDR3 reads CASSAKSGTEAFF. CDR3 nucleotides: TGTGCCAGCAGCGCAAAATCAGGTACTGAAGCTTTCTTT. V usage is TRBV7-3 and J usage is TRBJ1-1; D is uncertain. Trimming cost V 5 bases and J 5 bases, with 12 bases left between them. This CDR3 is 13 amino acids long. The germline V gene encodes CDR1 SGHTA and CDR2 FQGTGA. Together with reference TRBV7-3 and TRBJ1-1, the CDR3 gives the full variable domain: GAGVSQTPSNKVTEKGKYVELRCDPISGHTALYWYRQSLGQGPEFLIYFQGTGAADDSGLPNDRFFAVRPEGSVSTLKIQRTERGDSAVYLCASSAKSGTEAFFGQGTRLTVV.

This clone has a single count. The chain couples TRBV27 to TRBJ2-7; D might be TRBD1 (6 bases). CDR3 length: 14 residues. Germline assignment: CDR1 MNHEY and CDR2 SMNVEV (reference sequence). V dropped 2 bases and J dropped 6 bases, with 14 bases sitting between them. The CDR3 DNA is TGTGCCAGCAGTTTAAAGGGAACAGGGCGCGAGCAGTACTTC. The encoded protein is CASSLKGTGREQYF.

This clone was counted a single time. The chain links TRBV27 to TRBJ2-3; 8 bases match TRBD2. The V gene's germline CDR1 is MNHEY and CDR2 SMNVEV (reference sequence). The CDR3 consists of 16 residues. V lost 10 bases to trimming and J lost 2 bases; unmatched junction nucleotides: 14. CDR3 sequence reads: CATTPGGAHPTDTQYF. The CDR3, as DNA: TGTGCCACCACGCCCGGGGGGGCGCATCCCACAGATACGCAGTATTTT.

J is TRBJ2-1 and V is TRBV25-1, with D maybe TRBD2 (7 bases). Trimming pared 8 bases from V and 2 bases from J, leaving 16 bases between. The CDR3 spans 15 residues. The germline CDR1 and CDR2 sequences are MGHDK and SYGVNS. The CDR3 loop reads CASQDRGGAYNEQFF. The CDR3 DNA sequence: TGTGCCAGCCAGGATAGAGGGGGGGCCTACAATGAGCAGTTCTTC.

The chain has TRBV28 and TRBJ2-7; D is uncertain. Looked up from germline, CDR1 is MDHEN and CDR2 is SYDVKM. The CDR3 runs to 17 residues. The V and J ends lost 3 bases and 1 base respectively, with 19 bases between them. The DNA for the CDR3 is TGTGCCAGCAGTTTTGACAAACTTCACAACCCATCCTACGAGCAGTACTTC. It encodes CASSFDKLHNPSYEQYF. The full variable domain, in which reference TRBV28 and TRBJ2-7 provide the parts outside the CDR3, is DVKVTQSSRYLVKRTGEKVFLECVQDMDHENMFWYRQDPGLGLRLIYFSYDVKMKEKGDIPEGYSVSREKKERFSLILESASTNQTSMYLCASSFDKLHNPSYEQYFGPGTRLTVT.

The V call is TRBV10-2, the J call TRBJ2-1, with TRBD2 matching over 9 bases. The CDR3 runs 16 residues. The germline V gene has CDR1 WSHSY and CDR2 SAAADI. V gave up 6 bases and J gave up 8 bases; unmatched junction bases: 14. The CDR3 bases are TGCGCCAGCAGCCCCCACAGTTCTAGCGGGAAACATGAGCAGTTCTTC. It encodes CASSPHSSSGKHEQFF.

This chain uses TRBV10-3 with TRBJ1-2, with TRBD1 identical over 7 bases. CDR3 length: 16 amino acids. Germline CDR1 is ENHRY and CDR2 is SYGVKD. The V and J ends lost 11 bases and 0 bases, in that order; junction bases with no gene match: 15. The CDR3 reads CAAAARTGPANYGYTF. The CDR3 bases are TGTGCCGCTGCCGCGAGGACAGGTCCCGCTAACTATGGCTACACCTTC.

This sequence joins TRBV5-1 and TRBJ1-1; D is possibly TRBD1 (5 bases). Trimming pared 4 bases from V and 6 bases from J, leaving 16 bases between. The CDR3 has 14 residues. Germline V gene sequence: CDR1 SGHRS, CDR2 YFSETQ. CDR3 residues: CASSMGVRGAEAFF. The CDR3 region has the DNA TGCGCCAGCAGCATGGGGGTCCGAGGCGCTGAAGCTTTCTTT.

This clone has a single count. This rearrangement joins TRBV9 to TRBJ2-1, with 11 bases aligning to TRBD2. The CDR3 consists of 18 residues. The V gene end was trimmed by 0 bases and the J gene end by 2 bases; junction bases not matched to a gene: 7. CDR1 SGDLS and CDR2 YYNGEE come from the germline V gene. The CDR3 bases are TGTGCCAGCAGCGTAGACCCCTTGACTAGCGGGGCCTACAATGAGCAGTTCTTC. Protein: CASSVDPLTSGAYNEQFF.

This clone has only a few counts. The gene calls are TRBV28 and TRBJ1-2, with a weak D call TRBD1 (5 bases). V lost 4 bases and J lost 5, with 23 bases in between. CDR3 length: 17 residues. Germline CDR1 and CDR2: MDHEN and SYDVKM. CDR3 sequence (DNA): TGTGCCAGCAGTTCTGAGTGGCGCGGGGCCGGATCTTATGGCTACACCTTC. Protein product: CASSSEWRGAGSYGYTF.

This chain connects TRBV7-2 to TRBJ2-1; weak D call: TRBD2 (6 bases). Trimming removed 0 bases at V and 8 bases at J, with 11 bases between. The CDR3 runs 14 residues. Looked up from germline, CDR1 is SGHTA and CDR2 is FQGNSA. CDR3 protein: CASSLAGGNHEQFF. CDR3 coding DNA: TGTGCCAGCAGCTTAGCTGGCGGGAACCATGAGCAGTTCTTC.

This chain links TRBV9 with TRBJ2-3; 8 bases match TRBD1. V dropped 4 bases and J dropped 4; count of bases not matched to a gene: 11. Germline V gives CDR1 SGDLS, CDR2 YYNGEE. The CDR3 runs to 16 residues. The CDR3 coding sequence is TGTGCCAGCAGCCCGAGCCCAGGGGGCATTGCAGATACGCAGTATTTT. It codes for CASSPSPGGIADTQYF. Based on the CDR3 plus reference TRBV9 and TRBJ2-3, the full variable domain is DSGVTQTPKHLITATGQRVTLRCSPRSGDLSVYWYQQSLDQGLQFLIQYYNGEERAKGNILERFSAQQFPDLHSELNLSSLELGDSALYFCASSPSPGGIADTQYFGPGTRLTVL.

This clone was recorded a few times. The chain joins TRBV28 to TRBJ1-6, with D possibly being TRBD1 (5 bases). Trimming stripped 6 bases from V and 7 bases from J, with 19 bases between. CDR1 and CDR2 from the germline V gene are MDHEN and SYDVKM. The CDR3 is 16 residues long. CDR3 sequence (DNA): TGTGCCAGCAGACCCCTGGGAGGGGCCTTGAATTCACCCCTCCACTTT. The encoded protein is CASRPLGGALNSPLHF.

To note about this clone: A much more abundant neighbour one base away suggests this may be a read error. Other DNA sequences in this sample translate to the same CDR3. The rearrangement uses TRBV6-5 and TRBJ1-5; 7 bases align to TRBD1. This CDR3 contains 12 residues. Germline V gene data show CDR1 as MNHEY and CDR2 as SVGAGI. V lost 8 bases to trimming and J lost 6 bases; unmatched junction nucleotides: 4. In DNA, the CDR3 is TGTGCCAGCGACAGGGTCGGTCAGCCCCAGCATTTT. Translation gives CASDRVGQPQHF.

The J gene is TRBJ2-7, the V gene TRBV18, with 9 bases fitting TRBD2. V shed 6 bases and J 5 bases; nucleotides not matched to a gene: 23. CDR1 KGHSH and CDR2 LQKENI come from the germline V gene. CDR3 length equals 19 residues. The CDR3 DNA follows: TGTGCCAGCTCCCCGCAGCAAGGGGTTGGGAAGCGGGAGGAGGACGAGCAGTACTTC. This translates into CASSPQQGVGKREEDEQYF.

This clone was recorded only once. The chain carries TRBV7-2 and TRBJ1-4; possible D gene TRBD1, 5 bases. Deletions cut 5 bases from V and 9 bases from J, with 16 bases between. Germline CDR1 reads SGHTA; CDR2 reads FQGNSA. The CDR3 extends over 14 amino acids. Written as DNA, the CDR3 is TGTGCCAGCAGCAATACAGGCGGAAGCCAAAAACTGTTTTTT. It translates to CASSNTGGSQKLFF.

The chain links TRBV20-1 to TRBJ1-1; D is perhaps TRBD1 (5 bases). V was shortened by 5 bases and J by 10 bases, with 14 bases between the two germline ends. Germline V gives CDR1 DFQATT, CDR2 SNEGSKA (reference sequence). CDR3 size: 11 residues. The CDR3 protein is CSALQRRGAFF. The CDR3 DNA reads TGCAGTGCTTTACAGAGGAGGGGAGCTTTCTTT.

This chain uses TRBV28 with TRBJ2-7; 10 positions agree with TRBD2. The CDR3 consists of 15 residues. The V and J ends lost 6 bases and 6 bases, in that order; junction bases with no gene match: 11. Germline CDR1 reads MDHEN; CDR2 reads SYDVKM. CDR3: CASRRILAGVLEQYF. In DNA form, the CDR3 reads TGTGCCAGCAGACGCATTCTAGCGGGAGTCCTCGAGCAGTACTTC.

The chain joins TRBV7-9 to TRBJ1-5; 8 bases map to TRBD1. The CDR3 is 15 residues long. Germline V gene data show CDR1 as SEHNR and CDR2 as FQNEAQ (reference sequence). V dropped 4 bases and J dropped 0; count of bases not matched to a gene: 2. CDR3 in amino acids: CASSSTGDSNQPQHF. The CDR3 region has the DNA TGTGCCAGCAGCTCGACAGGGGATAGCAATCAGCCCCAGCATTTT.

This chain joins TRBV6-5 and TRBJ1-5; no definite D call. This CDR3 has 12 residues. Between the trimmed V and J ends, which lost 6 bases and 5 bases, there was a span of 8 bases. Germline V lookup: CDR1 MNHEY, CDR2 SVGAGI. CDR3 sequence: CASSNSDQPQHF. The CDR3 nucleotides are TGTGCCAGCAGCAACAGTGATCAGCCCCAGCATTTT.

The J gene is TRBJ1-2, the V gene TRBV19; TRBD1 aligns across 9 bases. Germline CDR1 and CDR2: LNHDA and SQIVND (reference sequence). This CDR3 contains 15 residues. The V gene end was trimmed by 6 bases and the J gene end by 8 bases; junction bases not matched to a gene: 13. The chain's CDR3 is CASRISGTGTSGYTF. The CDR3 DNA reads TGTGCCAGTAGAATATCTGGGACAGGGACGAGCGGCTACACCTTC.

The chain carries TRBV12-3 or TRBV12-4 and TRBJ1-4; weak D call: TRBD1 (5 bases). The length of the CDR3 is 12 residues. Trimming left V 9 bases short and J 5 bases short, with 10 bases between. The CDR3 is CASLPGNEKLFF. The CDR3 DNA follows: TGTGCCAGTCTCCCAGGGAATGAAAAACTGTTTTTT.

V gene TRBV19 combines with J gene TRBJ2-7; tentatively, D is TRBD1 (5 bases). CDR3 length: 14 amino acids. Germline V gives CDR1 LNHDA, CDR2 SQIVND (reference sequence). V lost 3 bases to trimming and J lost 5 bases, with 14 bases between them. The CDR3: CASSIASRVHEQYF. The CDR3 region has the DNA TGTGCCAGTAGTATTGCTTCCAGGGTCCACGAGCAGTACTTC.

The sample holds a few counts of this clone. The V call is TRBV19, the J call TRBJ2-2, with D hard to call. V was clipped by 7 bases and J by 0 bases, with 12 bases between them. The CDR3 is 15 amino acids. Germline V gene sequence: CDR1 LNHDA, CDR2 SQIVND (reference sequence). CDR3 region: CASIARISNTGELFF. CDR3 nucleotide sequence: TGTGCCAGTATCGCTAGAATTTCGAACACCGGGGAGCTGTTTTTT.